Included here is one T cell receptor (beta chain) sequence, with context. The antigen is undetermined. The data derive from a study of T cell clonotyping in hematopoietic cell transplantation. The study's findings and limits: At the given depth, recipient repertoires were over 95% de novo clonotypes. Without cell sorting, CD4 versus CD8 contributions remain unresolved.

The V end was cut by 5 bases, the J end by 0 bases, with 11 bases between. The CDR3 is 15 amino acids. Germline-derived CDR1 and CDR2 are LNHDA and SQIVND (reference sequence). TCRdb's copy holds only in-frame clones and misses some; the assay was immunoSEQ multiplex PCR. The table has about 13,000 clones, approximately 90% seen once. Sequenced: peripheral blood mononuclear cells. The V and J genes are TRBV19 and TRBJ1-5; a possible D gene is TRBD1 (5 bases). This receptor was identified in a young man in good health. Some clones in this sample may be carry-over from other donors' samples. CDR3 nucleotides: TGTGCCAGTAGTCTCTGGGGGGATAGCAATCAGCCCCAGCATTTT. Amino acid sequence: CASSLWGDSNQPQHF.